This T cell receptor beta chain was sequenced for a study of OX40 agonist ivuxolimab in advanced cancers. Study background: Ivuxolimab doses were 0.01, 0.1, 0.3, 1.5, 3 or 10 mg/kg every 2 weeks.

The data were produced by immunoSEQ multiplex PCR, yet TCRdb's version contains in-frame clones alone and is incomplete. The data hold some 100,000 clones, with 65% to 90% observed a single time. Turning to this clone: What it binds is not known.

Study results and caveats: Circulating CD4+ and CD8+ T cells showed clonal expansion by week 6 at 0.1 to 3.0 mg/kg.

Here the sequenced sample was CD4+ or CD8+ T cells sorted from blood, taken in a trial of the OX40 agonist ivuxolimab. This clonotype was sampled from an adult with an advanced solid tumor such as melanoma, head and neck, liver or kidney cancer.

Written as DNA, the CDR3 is TGTGCCAGCAGTTTTAACAGGAACACTGAAGCTTTCTTT. This sequence encodes CASSFNRNTEAFF. The chain recombines TRBV28 with TRBJ1-1; no clear D gene. The CDR3 runs to 13 residues. Germline CDR1 MDHEN, CDR2 SYDVKM. Trimming left V 3 bases short and J 1 base short, with 6 bases between. The full variable domain, completed using reference TRBV28 and TRBJ1-1, is DVKVTQSSRYLVKRTGEKVFLECVQDMDHENMFWYRQDPGLGLRLIYFSYDVKMKEKGDIPEGYSVSREKKERFSLILESASTNQTSMYLCASSFNRNTEAFFGQGTRLTVV.